A single sample gave rise to the 12 T cell receptor beta chains below, sequenced in a study of shared clonotypes between healthy human individuals (dated by TCRdb to 2020 to 2021). Library preparation was by the immunoSEQ multiplex PCR assay. TCRdb stores this immuneACCESS table with in-frame sequences only. Part of the clones is absent; in the studies checked, under half of the shortfall reflects unresolved V genes, and no reason is known for the rest. The sample has over a million clones on record, around 82% of them singletons. Roughly 0.65% of the sample comes from the top ten. Sequenced input: memory CD4+ T cells from PBMCs. The sample's cell subset or site label is to be understood as: CD45RA-negative fraction. The receptor set was obtained from a man between 18 and 35 years old in good health. Some clones in this sample may be carry-over from other donors' samples.

On this clone: Other DNA sequences of this sample code for an identical CDR3. The chain has TRBV11-3 and TRBJ2-2, with 7 bases that match TRBD1. From germline, CDR1 is SGHNT and CDR2 YENEEA. Germline trimming cut 5 bases from V and 0 bases from J; bases unmatched to any gene: 3. The CDR3 is 15 residues long. The CDR3 DNA reads as TGTGCCAGCAGCCCCGGACAGGCGAACACCGGGGAGCTGTTTTTT. Translation gives CASSPGQANTGELFF.

The V call is TRBV25-1, the J call TRBJ1-4; the D is unclear. The CDR3 is 11 amino acids. The germline V gene has CDR1 MGHDK and CDR2 SYGVNS. V lost 6 bases and J lost 12, with 11 bases in between. In DNA, the CDR3 is TGTGCCAGCAGGGGTAGAATGGAACTGTTTTTT. Translated, it gives CASRGRMELFF.

Note on this clone: This CDR3 is also generated by other DNA sequences in the sample. The chain employs TRBV5-4 and TRBJ2-5; TRBD2 matches 11 bases. The CDR3 sequence is 15 residues long. The V gene end was trimmed by 4 bases and the J gene end by 2 bases; junction bases not matched to a gene: 4. The germline CDR1 and CDR2 sequences are SGHNT and YYREEE (reference sequence). The CDR3 spells CASSPRLAGQETQYF. The CDR3 coding sequence is TGTGCCAGCAGCCCCCGACTAGCGGGGCAAGAGACCCAGTACTTC.

Here the CDR3 DNA reads TGTGCCCGGGACAGTAATAATTCACCCCTCCACTTT. It translates to CARDSNNSPLHF. This rearrangement joins TRBV30 to TRBJ1-6, with 7 bases matching TRBD1. Trimming at V came to 8 bases and at J to 5 bases, leaving 3 bases not matched to a gene. CDR1 GTSNPN and CDR2 SVGIG come from the germline V gene (reference sequence). The CDR3 contains 12 residues.

In its sample, this clone was seen a few times. The rearrangement uses TRBV2 and TRBJ2-3; 7 bases match TRBD2. The CDR3 runs to 13 residues. Looked up from germline, CDR1 is SNHLY and CDR2 is FYNNEI. Losses at the gene ends were 8 bases for V and 4 bases for J; bases not matched to a gene: 6. The CDR3 bases are TGTGCCAGCGAGCGGGGAAGGGCAGATACGCAGTATTTT. This gives the protein CASERGRADTQYF.

The V and J genes are TRBV7-9 and TRBJ2-5; D may correspond to TRBD1 or TRBD2 (6 bases each). Germline CDR1 SEHNR, CDR2 FQNEAQ (reference sequence). This CDR3 has 19 residues. Trimming removed 2 bases at V and 5 bases at J, with 27 bases between. The CDR3 loop is CASSLNLSWRRGVVETQYF. For the CDR3, the DNA is TGTGCCAGCAGCTTAAATCTATCCTGGCGGAGGGGGGTGGTGGAGACCCAGTACTTC.

This clone was detected ten times or more. The V call is TRBV13, the J call TRBJ1-3, with no clear D. The CDR3 consists of 13 residues. CDR1 and CDR2 (germline): PRHDT, FYEKMQ (reference sequence). Trimming took 2 bases from V and 4 from J, leaving 6 bases between them. CDR3 sequence: CASSLKSGNTIYF. The CDR3 nucleotides are TGTGCCAGCAGCTTAAAATCGGGAAACACCATATATTTT.

In the case of this clone: A read error may be the cause here, since a much bigger clone is one base away. The same CDR3 is also encoded by other DNA sequences in this sample. V is TRBV29-1 and J is TRBJ1-6; D unresolved. The CDR3 covers 13 residues. The germline CDR1 and CDR2 sequences are SQVTM and ANQGSEA. The CDR3 sequence: CSVMANFNSPLHF. Written as DNA, the CDR3 is TGCAGCGTCATGGCAAATTTTAATTCTCCCCTCCACTTT.

As regards this clone: Sequence at one end of the junction differs from germline and may be a read error. The chain employs TRBV18 and TRBJ2-7; D perhaps matches TRBD1 (7 bases). CDR3 size: 14 residues. Germline loops: CDR1 KGHSH, CDR2 LQKENI. Written as DNA, the CDR3 is TGTGCCAACTCACTCCAGGGGGGTTCCTACGAGCAGTACTTC. This encodes CANSLQGGSYEQYF.

CDR3 nucleotide sequence: TGCGCCAGCAGCGTGGGACAGACCGACTCCTACGAGCAGTACTTC. Translated, it gives CASSVGQTDSYEQYF. V and J are TRBV5-1 and TRBJ2-7; 7 positions agree with TRBD1. The length of the CDR3 is 15 residues. CDR1 is SGHRS, CDR2 YFSETQ, per germline. V dropped 4 bases and J dropped 0; count of bases not matched to a gene: 7.

V gene TRBV30 combines with J gene TRBJ2-7; 7 bases are shared with TRBD1. There are 14 residues in the CDR3. The trim removed 3 bases at V and 3 bases at J, leaving 8 bases unmatched. Per germline, CDR1 GTSNPN and CDR2 SVGIG (reference sequence). In DNA, the CDR3 is TGTGCCTGGAGAGAACAGGGGCTTTTCTACGAGCAGTACTTC. It specifies CAWREQGLFYEQYF.

This clone was observed a few times. This sequence joins TRBV19 and TRBJ1-5; D not certain. V gave up 4 bases and J gave up 3 bases, with 16 bases separating them. Germline loops: CDR1 LNHDA, CDR2 SQIVND (reference sequence). This CDR3 has 16 residues. The CDR3 DNA reads TGTGCCAGTAGTAGTATCTCCACAAGGAACAATCAGCCCCAGCATTTT. This gives the protein CASSSISTRNNQPQHF.